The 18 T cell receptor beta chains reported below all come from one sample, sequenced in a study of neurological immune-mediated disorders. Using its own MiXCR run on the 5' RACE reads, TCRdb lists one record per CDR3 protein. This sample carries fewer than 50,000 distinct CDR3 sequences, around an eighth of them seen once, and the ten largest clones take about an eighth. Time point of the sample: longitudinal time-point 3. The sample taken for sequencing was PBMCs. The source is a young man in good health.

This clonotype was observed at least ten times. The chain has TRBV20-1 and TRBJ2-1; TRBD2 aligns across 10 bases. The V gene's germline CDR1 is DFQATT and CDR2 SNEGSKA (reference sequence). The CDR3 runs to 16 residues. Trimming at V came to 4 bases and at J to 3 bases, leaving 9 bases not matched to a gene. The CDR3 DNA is TGCAGTGCTACCCCACCCCTAGCGGGAGACTACAATGAGCAGTTCTTC. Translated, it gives CSATPPLAGDYNEQFF.

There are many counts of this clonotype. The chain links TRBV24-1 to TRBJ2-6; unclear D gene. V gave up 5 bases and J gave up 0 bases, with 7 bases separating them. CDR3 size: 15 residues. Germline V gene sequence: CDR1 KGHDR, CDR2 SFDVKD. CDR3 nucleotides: TGTGCCACCAGTGGGGGAAGCTCTGGGGCCAACGTCCTGACTTTC. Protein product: CATSGGSSGANVLTF.

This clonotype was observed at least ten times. CDR3 DNA sequence: TGTGCCACCATGTGGAGGGCCTACGAGCAGTACTTC. This sequence encodes CATMWRAYEQYF. This chain links TRBV24-1 with TRBJ2-7, with D possibly matching TRBD2 (6 bases). The CDR3 sequence is 12 residues long. Germline V gives CDR1 KGHDR, CDR2 SFDVKD. Trimming removed 8 bases from V and 2 bases from J, with 9 bases in between.

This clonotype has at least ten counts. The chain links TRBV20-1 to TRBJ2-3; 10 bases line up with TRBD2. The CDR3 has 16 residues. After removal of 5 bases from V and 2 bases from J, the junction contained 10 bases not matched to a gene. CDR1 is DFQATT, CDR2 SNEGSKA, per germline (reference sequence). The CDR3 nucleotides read TGCAGTGCTGTGTACCCTAGCGGGAGATCCACAGATACGCAGTATTTT. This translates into CSAVYPSGRSTDTQYF.

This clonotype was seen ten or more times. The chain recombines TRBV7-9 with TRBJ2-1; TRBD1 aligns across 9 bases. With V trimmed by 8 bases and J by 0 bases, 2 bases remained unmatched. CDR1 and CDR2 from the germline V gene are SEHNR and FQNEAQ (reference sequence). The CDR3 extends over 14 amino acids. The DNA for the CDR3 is TGTGCCAGCGAGGGACAGGGCTCCTACAATGAGCAGTTCTTC. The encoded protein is CASEGQGSYNEQFF.

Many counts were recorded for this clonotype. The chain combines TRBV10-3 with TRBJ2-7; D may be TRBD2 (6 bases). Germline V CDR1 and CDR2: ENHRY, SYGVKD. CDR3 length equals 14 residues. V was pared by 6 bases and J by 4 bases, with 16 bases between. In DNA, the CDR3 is TGTGCCATCAGGGGAAGTGACGGGGGATACGAGCAGTACTTC. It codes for CAIRGSDGGYEQYF.

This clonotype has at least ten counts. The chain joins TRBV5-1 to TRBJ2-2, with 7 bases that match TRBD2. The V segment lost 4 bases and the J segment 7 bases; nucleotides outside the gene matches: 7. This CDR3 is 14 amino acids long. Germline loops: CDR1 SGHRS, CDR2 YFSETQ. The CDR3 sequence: CASSQGRGGGELFF. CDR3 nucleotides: TGCGCCAGCAGCCAAGGGAGGGGCGGCGGGGAGCTGTTTTTT.

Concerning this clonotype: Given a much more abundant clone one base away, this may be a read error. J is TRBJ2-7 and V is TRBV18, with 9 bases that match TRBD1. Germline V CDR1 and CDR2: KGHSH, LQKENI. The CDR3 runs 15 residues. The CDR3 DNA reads TGTTCCAGCTCACCTGGGACAGGGTTAACCTACGAGCAGTACTTC. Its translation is CSSSPGTGLTYEQYF. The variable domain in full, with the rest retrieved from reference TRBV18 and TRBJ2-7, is NAGVMQNPRHLVRRRGQEARLRCSPMKGHSHVYWYRQLPEEGLKFMVYLQKENIIDESGMPKERFSAEFPKEGPSILRIQQVVRGDSAAYFCSSSPGTGLTYEQYFGPGTRLTVT.

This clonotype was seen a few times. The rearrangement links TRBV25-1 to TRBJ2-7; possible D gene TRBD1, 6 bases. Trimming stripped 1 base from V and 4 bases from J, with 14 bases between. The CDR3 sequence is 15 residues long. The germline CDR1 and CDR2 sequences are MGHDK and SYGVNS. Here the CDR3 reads CASSESTGREYEQYF. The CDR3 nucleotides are TGTGCCAGCAGTGAATCGACAGGTAGGGAATACGAGCAGTACTTC.

In nucleotides, the CDR3 is TGTGCCACCAGCAGCTTAAGCGAAGAGGCGGATGAGCAGTTCTTC. It is translated as CATSSLSEEADEQFF. The J gene is TRBJ2-1, the V gene TRBV15; D uncertain. Germline V gene lookup returns CDR1 LNHNV and CDR2 YYDKDF (reference sequence). V dropped 3 bases and J dropped 8 bases, with 17 bases sitting between them. The CDR3 totals 15 residues.

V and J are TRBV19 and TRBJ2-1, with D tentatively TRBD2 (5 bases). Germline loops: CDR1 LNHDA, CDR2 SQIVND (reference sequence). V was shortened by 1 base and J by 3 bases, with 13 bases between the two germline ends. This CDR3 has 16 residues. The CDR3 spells CASSIVGATNYNEQFF. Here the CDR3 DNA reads TGTGCCAGTAGTATAGTAGGAGCGACTAACTACAATGAGCAGTTCTTC. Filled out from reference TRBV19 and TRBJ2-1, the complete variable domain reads DGGITQSPKYLFRKEGQNVTLSCEQNLNHDAMYWYRQDPGQGLRLIYYSQIVNDFQKGDIAEGYSVSREKKESFPLTVTSAQKNPTAFYLCASSIVGATNYNEQFFGPGTRLTVL.

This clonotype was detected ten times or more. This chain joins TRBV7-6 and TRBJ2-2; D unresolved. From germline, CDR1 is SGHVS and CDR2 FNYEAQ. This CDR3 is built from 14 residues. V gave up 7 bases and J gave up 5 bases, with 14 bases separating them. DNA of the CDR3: TGTGCCAGCACCGCTTATTTGGGGACCGGGGAGCTGTTTTTT. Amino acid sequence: CASTAYLGTGELFF.

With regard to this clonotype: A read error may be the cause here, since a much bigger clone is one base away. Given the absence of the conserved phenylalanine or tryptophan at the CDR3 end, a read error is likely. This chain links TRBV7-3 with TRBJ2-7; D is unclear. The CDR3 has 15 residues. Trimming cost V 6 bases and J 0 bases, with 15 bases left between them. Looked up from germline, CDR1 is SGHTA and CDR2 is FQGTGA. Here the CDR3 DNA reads TGTGCCAGCAGGTACATTCGGAGTAGCTCCTACGAGCAGTACTTA. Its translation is CASRYIRSSSYEQYL.

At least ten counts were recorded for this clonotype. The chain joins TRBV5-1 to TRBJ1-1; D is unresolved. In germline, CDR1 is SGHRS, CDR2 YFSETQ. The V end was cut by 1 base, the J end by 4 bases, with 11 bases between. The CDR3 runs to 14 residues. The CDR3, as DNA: TGCGCCAGCAGCTTGTTCTCCCAGTTCACTGAAGCTTTCTTT. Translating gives CASSLFSQFTEAFF.

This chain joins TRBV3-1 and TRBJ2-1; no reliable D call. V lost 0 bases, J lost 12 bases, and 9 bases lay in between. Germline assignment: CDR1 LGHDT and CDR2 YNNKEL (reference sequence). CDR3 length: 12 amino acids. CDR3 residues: CASSQEFRVQFF. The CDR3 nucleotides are TGTGCCAGCAGCCAAGAGTTCCGGGTGCAGTTCTTC.

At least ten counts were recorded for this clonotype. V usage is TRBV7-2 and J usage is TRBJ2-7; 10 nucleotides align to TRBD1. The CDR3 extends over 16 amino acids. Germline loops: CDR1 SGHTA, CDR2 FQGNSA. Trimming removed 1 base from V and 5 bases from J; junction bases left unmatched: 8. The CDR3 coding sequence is TGTGCCAGCAGCTTAGATCCGGGACAGGGGAGCCACGAGCAGTACTTC. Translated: CASSLDPGQGSHEQYF.

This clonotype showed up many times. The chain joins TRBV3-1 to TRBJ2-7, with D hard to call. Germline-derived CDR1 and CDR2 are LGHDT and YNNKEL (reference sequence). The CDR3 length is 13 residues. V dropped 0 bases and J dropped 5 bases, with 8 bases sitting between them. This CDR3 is CASSQDFGNEQYF. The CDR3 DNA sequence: TGTGCCAGCAGCCAAGATTTTGGGAACGAGCAGTACTTC.

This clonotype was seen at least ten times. CDR3 nucleotides: TGCAGCGCCACCCCCTACACAGATACGCAGTATTTT. Its protein product is CSATPYTDTQYF. The chain links TRBV29-1 to TRBJ2-3, with D hard to call. Per germline, CDR1 SQVTM and CDR2 ANQGSEA. The CDR3 length is 12 residues. V was shortened by 7 bases and J by 2 bases, with 10 bases between the two germline ends.